A selection of T cell receptor beta chains follows, all from one sample in a study of shared clonotypes between healthy human individuals. Measured with immunoSEQ multiplex PCR; TCRdb has only the in-frame clones, and not every one. Of roughly 2,000,000 clones listed, roughly 95% are singletons. The sequenced material came from naive CD8+ T cells sorted from blood. These receptors all stem from a young man in good health. Each CDR3 is given with its conserved first and last residue. Each record gives: V gene, CDR3 protein.

v_gene: TRBV27; CDR3aa: CASSLSSYEQYF
v_gene: TRBV29-1; CDR3aa: CSVWRYNEQFF
v_gene: TRBV28; CDR3aa: CASSRDREGNQPQHF
v_gene: TRBV27; CDR3aa: CASSLSGRFYEQYF
v_gene: TRBV28; CDR3aa: CASSWGQLSSYEQYF
v_gene: TRBV2; CDR3aa: CASSEGEGPGYTF
v_gene: TRBV28; CDR3aa: CASSSGRSYGYTF
v_gene: TRBV2; CDR3aa: CASSEGGIGYTEAFF
v_gene: TRBV19; CDR3aa: CASSPLAGADTQYF
v_gene: TRBV6-4; CDR3aa: CASSYGTENSPLHF
v_gene: TRBV27; CDR3aa: CASSPTVNTEAFF
v_gene: TRBV7-9; CDR3aa: CASSLVYRDPEKQYF
v_gene: TRBV9; CDR3aa: CASSVLAGGSGYTF
v_gene: TRBV15; CDR3aa: CATSRGQIGNSPLHF
v_gene: TRBV28; CDR3aa: CASTVIGSSYEQYF
v_gene: TRBV5-1; CDR3aa: CASSPGTVPNEKLFF
v_gene: TRBV4-1; CDR3aa: CASSQTDTQYF
v_gene: TRBV15; CDR3aa: CATGDRRSYEQYF
v_gene: TRBV5-1; CDR3aa: CASSVVGRPEQYF
v_gene: TRBV29-1; CDR3aa: CSVDRGHRPAGPYGYTF
v_gene: TRBV27; CDR3aa: CASSLETGAYEQYF
v_gene: TRBV2; CDR3aa: CASQSLAGEQYF
v_gene: TRBV7-9; CDR3aa: CASSWRGEQYF
v_gene: TRBV29-1; CDR3aa: CSVIRQGDEQYF
v_gene: TRBV27; CDR3aa: CASSLTGGHMNTEAFF
v_gene: TRBV5-6; CDR3aa: CASSLDSSGNTIYF
v_gene: TRBV28; CDR3aa: CASSLYGETYEQYF
v_gene: TRBV6-5; CDR3aa: CATIQNSGQAYTF
v_gene: TRBV11-3; CDR3aa: CASSLSGTSGNTIYF
v_gene: TRBV6-1; CDR3aa: CASSSGGVDTQYF
v_gene: TRBV4-3; CDR3aa: CASSRWVGGDYEQYF
v_gene: TRBV15; CDR3aa: CATSPHGQGPHEQYF
v_gene: TRBV4-3; CDR3aa: CASSQDGDFNTQYF
v_gene: TRBV27; CDR3aa: CASTTIGGVGYNEQFF
v_gene: TRBV9; CDR3aa: CASSVGGMGNQPQHF
v_gene: TRBV6-5; CDR3aa: CASSYAQDYGYTF
v_gene: TRBV7-9; CDR3aa: CASSLSGAQSSYEQYF
v_gene: TRBV19; CDR3aa: CASSIDGSNYGYTF
v_gene: TRBV6-5; CDR3aa: CASSYRPGAQETQYF
v_gene: TRBV2; CDR3aa: CASSPRLDTQYF
v_gene: TRBV27; CDR3aa: CASSLSGGSSGNQPQHF
v_gene: TRBV4-1; CDR3aa: CASSQDLGTRNEKLFF
v_gene: TRBV6-6; CDR3aa: CASSYPGTGVGDTF
v_gene: TRBV7-2; CDR3aa: CASSLEQGLSTDTQYF